Listed here are 26 T cell receptor beta chains from one sample, sequenced in a study of shared clonotypes between healthy human individuals (TCRdb year 2020). For the CD8 naive samples, CD45RO-negative cells were positively selected for CCR7, yielding a CD45RA+CCR7+ population from which TemRA cells were excluded. The library was obtained by the immunoSEQ multiplex PCR assay. This immuneACCESS table, as held by TCRdb, lists in-frame sequences with V and J called but not all clones. Of the missing ones, under half trace to an unresolved V gene in checked studies; the others have no known cause. For this sample the table gives roughly 2 million clones, of which about 95% were detected only once. The top ten clones comprise approximately 1.2% of the sample. The specimen was naive CD8+ T cells sorted from blood. Per the publication, the cell subset or site label means: CD45RA+CCR7+. These receptors were obtained from a man between 18 and 29 years old in good health.

The chain couples TRBV6-1 to TRBJ2-1; TRBD2 is a possible D gene (7 bases). V was pared by 8 bases and J by 2 bases, with 16 bases between. The CDR3 sequence is 15 residues long. Germline assignment: CDR1 MNHNS and CDR2 SASEGT. The CDR3 coding sequence is TGTGCCAGCGAACCCCAGGGGAGGGCCTACAATGAGCAGTTCTTC. This gives the protein CASEPQGRAYNEQFF.

The CDR3 loop reads CASPIGNEQFF. The CDR3 coding sequence is TGTGCCAGCCCGATAGGCAATGAGCAGTTCTTC. This chain joins TRBV7-9 and TRBJ2-1, with unresolved D. Trimming stripped 8 bases from V and 6 bases from J, with 8 bases between. The CDR3 contains 11 residues. Germline V lookup: CDR1 SEHNR, CDR2 FQNEAQ (reference sequence). Filled out from reference TRBV7-9 and TRBJ2-1, the complete variable domain reads DTGVSQNPRHKITKRGQNVTFRCDPISEHNRLYWYRQTLGQGPEFLTYFQNEAQLEKSRLLSDRFSAERPKGSFSTLEIQRTEQGDSAMYLCASPIGNEQFFGPGTRLTVL.

V gene TRBV6-4 combines with J gene TRBJ1-1, with D possibly TRBD1 on 6 matching bases. The CDR3 is made up of 14 amino acids. In germline, CDR1 is MRHNA, CDR2 SNTAGT. With 10 bases removed from V and 0 bases from J, the gap between germline ends came to 15 bases. CDR3 sequence reads: CANLSGTLNTEAFF. CDR3 nucleotides: TGTGCCAACTTATCCGGGACACTGAACACTGAAGCTTTCTTT.

The V and J genes are TRBV6-5 and TRBJ1-2; D uncertain. The length of the CDR3 is 14 residues. CDR1 is MNHEY and CDR2 is SVGAGI in the germline V gene. V lost 3 bases and J lost 8, with 16 bases in between. CDR3 in DNA: TGTGCCAGCAGTTATGGTCGGGGAAAGGACGGCTACACCTTC. This translates into CASSYGRGKDGYTF.

The rearrangement links TRBV6-1 to TRBJ2-5; D might be TRBD1 (5 bases). Trimming left V 7 bases short and J 4 bases short, with 19 bases between. The CDR3 consists of 15 residues. The germline gives CDR1 MNHNS, CDR2 SASEGT. DNA for the CDR3: TGTGCCAGCAAAGGGTGGGGCAGCTCGGGAGAGACCCAGTACTTC. It translates to CASKGWGSSGETQYF.

This sequence joins TRBV7-9 and TRBJ2-5; D is undetermined. The CDR3 consists of 14 residues. Germline CDR1 reads SEHNR; CDR2 reads FQNEAQ (reference sequence). Trimming pared 1 base from V and 5 bases from J, leaving 11 bases between. DNA for the CDR3: TGTGCCAGCAGCTTAGACAGCCCCCGGGAGACCCAGTACTTC. Its translation: CASSLDSPRETQYF.

The V and J genes are TRBV2 and TRBJ1-2; a weak D match, TRBD1 (5 bases). Looked up from germline, CDR1 is SNHLY and CDR2 is FYNNEI. CDR3 length equals 16 residues. V lost 2 bases and J 3 bases, leaving 16 bases between the germline ends. Here the CDR3 reads CASSELEGRGDYGYTF. The DNA of the CDR3 is TGTGCCAGCAGTGAACTTGAGGGGCGCGGGGACTATGGCTACACCTTC. Based on the CDR3 plus reference TRBV2 and TRBJ1-2, the full variable domain is EPEVTQTPSHQVTQMGQEVILRCVPISNHLYFYWYRQILGQKVEFLVSFYNNEISEKSEIFDDQFSVERPDGSNFTLKIRSTKLEDSAMYFCASSELEGRGDYGYTFGSGTRLTVV.

The CDR3 DNA reads TGCAGCGTTCCATCTGAACAGGGCGAGCAGTACTTC. Its translation: CSVPSEQGEQYF. This chain joins TRBV29-1 and TRBJ2-7, with D perhaps TRBD1 (6 bases). The CDR3 runs 12 residues. Germline-derived CDR1 and CDR2 are SQVTM and ANQGSEA. The ends were cut back, 5 bases at V and 6 bases at J, with 14 bases in the middle.

This chain links TRBV7-9 with TRBJ2-7; maybe TRBD2 (6 bases). Looked up from germline, CDR1 is SEHNR and CDR2 is FQNEAQ (reference sequence). V lost 5 bases and J 3 bases, leaving 20 bases between the germline ends. This CDR3 is 16 amino acids long. CDR3: CASSPETGTPIYEQYF. The CDR3 region has the DNA TGTGCCAGCAGCCCCGAGACCGGGACTCCCATCTACGAGCAGTACTTC.

The chain couples TRBV29-1 to TRBJ2-1, with D possibly being TRBD2 (6 bases). Trimming took 4 bases from V and 5 from J, leaving 9 bases between them. The CDR3 loop spans 12 amino acids. Germline V gene data show CDR1 as SQVTM and CDR2 as ANQGSEA. The CDR3 here is CSVGGLNNEQFF. CDR3 DNA sequence: TGCAGCGTTGGAGGACTAAACAATGAGCAGTTCTTC.

This chain joins TRBV7-9 and TRBJ2-2; 12 bases align to TRBD1. This CDR3 region has 16 residues. The germline V gene has CDR1 SEHNR and CDR2 FQNEAQ (reference sequence). The ends lost 4 bases at V and 5 bases at J; junction bases unmatched: 5. The CDR3 DNA reads TGTGCCAGCAGCTCCGGGACAGGGGGCTGGACCGGGGAGCTGTTTTTT. This sequence encodes CASSSGTGGWTGELFF.

The V gene is TRBV4-1, the J gene TRBJ2-7; D tentatively fits TRBD1 or TRBD2 (5 bases each). CDR3 length: 13 residues. The V end was cut by 5 bases, the J end by 7 bases, with 15 bases between. Germline CDR1 MGHRA, CDR2 YSYEKL. For the CDR3, the DNA is TGCGCCAGCAGCAAACCTCAGGGAGATGAGCAGTACTTC. It yields the protein CASSKPQGDEQYF.

The rearrangement uses TRBV4-1 and TRBJ2-3, with TRBD2 matching 10 bases. Trimming at V came to 0 bases and at J to 6 bases, leaving 6 bases not matched to a gene. Looked up from germline, CDR1 is MGHRA and CDR2 is YSYEKL. The CDR3 extends over 16 amino acids. The CDR3 reads CASSQEKAGGLDTQYF. The CDR3 nucleotides are TGCGCCAGCAGCCAAGAAAAAGCGGGGGGGCTCGATACGCAGTATTTT.

V usage is TRBV15 and J usage is TRBJ2-3; TRBD2 matches 13 bases. The V segment lost 3 bases and the J segment 5 bases; nucleotides outside the gene matches: 8. This CDR3 has 17 residues. Germline CDR1 and CDR2: LNHNV and YYDKDF (reference sequence). CDR3 sequence: CATSSLLAGGPEDTQYF. The CDR3 DNA sequence: TGTGCCACCAGCAGCCTACTAGCGGGAGGGCCGGAAGATACGCAGTATTTT.

In its sample, this clone was seen once. This chain links TRBV13 with TRBJ2-3; 8 bases fit TRBD1. The CDR3 is 16 amino acids. Germline CDR1 is PRHDT and CDR2 is FYEKMQ (reference sequence). Losses at the gene ends were 7 bases for V and 0 bases for J; bases not matched to a gene: 9. The CDR3 protein is CASIWWTGQSTDTQYF. In DNA, the CDR3 is TGTGCCAGCATCTGGTGGACAGGGCAAAGCACAGATACGCAGTATTTT.

V usage is TRBV7-9 and J usage is TRBJ2-5; D tentatively fits TRBD1 or TRBD2 (6 bases each). In germline, CDR1 is SEHNR, CDR2 FQNEAQ (reference sequence). Trimming cost V 8 bases and J 2 bases, with 15 bases left between them. The length of the CDR3 is 14 residues. This chain's CDR3 is CASEGGVIQETQYF. The CDR3 region has the DNA TGTGCCAGCGAGGGGGGAGTGATACAAGAGACCCAGTACTTC.

The V and J genes are TRBV2 and TRBJ2-7, with D tentatively TRBD2 (5 bases). From germline, CDR1 is SNHLY and CDR2 FYNNEI. The germline V and J ends were trimmed by 4 bases and 0 bases, with 13 bases remaining between them. The CDR3 runs 15 residues. The CDR3 reads CASSVGHGVSYEQYF. CDR3 nucleotides: TGTGCCAGCAGTGTAGGGCACGGGGTCTCCTACGAGCAGTACTTC.

This CDR3 reads CASTRGSSYNEQFF. CDR3 nucleotide sequence: TGTGCCAGCACCCGAGGCAGCTCCTACAATGAGCAGTTCTTC. V usage is TRBV7-9 and J usage is TRBJ2-1; no firm D call. This CDR3 region has 14 residues. In germline, CDR1 is SEHNR, CDR2 FQNEAQ (reference sequence). V was pared by 7 bases and J by 0 bases, with 10 bases between. Combining the CDR3 with reference TRBV7-9 and TRBJ2-1 gives the whole variable domain DTGVSQNPRHKITKRGQNVTFRCDPISEHNRLYWYRQTLGQGPEFLTYFQNEAQLEKSRLLSDRFSAERPKGSFSTLEIQRTEQGDSAMYLCASTRGSSYNEQFFGPGTRLTVL.

V and J are TRBV29-1 and TRBJ2-5, with a possible D match to TRBD2 (5 bases). Germline V gives CDR1 SQVTM, CDR2 ANQGSEA. V was clipped by 0 bases and J by 4 bases, with 12 bases between them. The CDR3 contains 14 residues. The CDR3 loop is CSVEDQRAGETQYF. CDR3 DNA sequence: TGCAGCGTTGAAGATCAAAGGGCGGGAGAGACCCAGTACTTC. The entire variable domain, with the rest obtained from reference TRBV29-1 and TRBJ2-5, is as follows: SAVISQKPSRDICQRGTSLTIQCQVDSQVTMMFWYRQQPGQSLTLIATANQGSEATYESGFVIDKFPISRPNLTFSTLTVSNMSPEDSSIYLCSVEDQRAGETQYFGPGTRLLVL.

This chain links TRBV29-1 with TRBJ2-5; 9 nucleotides align to TRBD1. The CDR3 covers 13 residues. Losses at the gene ends were 7 bases for V and 3 bases for J; bases not matched to a gene: 6. Germline V lookup: CDR1 SQVTM, CDR2 ANQGSEA. The CDR3 region has the DNA TGCAGCGCCGACGACAGGGGGGAAGAGACCCAGTACTTC. It is translated as CSADDRGEETQYF.

Turning to this clone: One junction end disagrees with the germline gene, perhaps due to a read error. The sample carries other DNA sequences with the same CDR3. The chain employs TRBV2 and TRBJ2-2, with D hard to call. CDR3 size: 14 residues. The germline V gene encodes CDR1 SNHLY and CDR2 FYNNEI. The CDR3 region is CASSLIRVAGELFF. CDR3 in DNA: TGTGCCAGCAGCCTCATTCGGGTGGCCGGAGAGCTGTTTTTT.

This clone was observed a single time. This rearrangement joins TRBV5-6 to TRBJ2-1; a possible D gene is TRBD1 (6 bases). V lost 2 bases and J lost 12, with 9 bases in between. Germline V gene data show CDR1 as SGHDT and CDR2 as YYEEEE. The CDR3 covers 11 residues. The CDR3 coding sequence is TGTGCCAGCAGCTTTGGGGGCTGGCAGTTCTTC. Translation gives CASSFGGWQFF.

V and J are TRBV6-1 and TRBJ1-5, with a possible D match to TRBD1 (5 bases). Germline assignment: CDR1 MNHNS and CDR2 SASEGT. V shed 5 bases and J shed 3 bases, with 11 bases lying between them. This CDR3 region has 14 residues. CDR3 amino acids: CASSFRGLNQPQHF. CDR3 sequence (DNA): TGTGCCAGCAGTTTTCGGGGCCTCAATCAGCCCCAGCATTTT.

The V and J genes are TRBV10-3 and TRBJ2-3, with 10 bases that match TRBD2. The CDR3 is 18 residues long. The V gene's germline CDR1 is ENHRY and CDR2 SYGVKD. Germline trimming cut 3 bases from V and 1 base from J; bases unmatched to any gene: 10. CDR3 DNA: TGTGCCATCAGTGATGGGGGCCTAGCGGGAGTGGGCACAGATACGCAGTATTTT. It specifies CAISDGGLAGVGTDTQYF.

V and J are TRBV11-2 and TRBJ1-5; TRBD1 might be the D (6 bases). Trimming shortened V by 1 base and J by 2 bases, and 9 bases separated the two germline ends. Germline V CDR1 and CDR2: SGHAT, FQNNGV. This CDR3 is 15 amino acids long. The CDR3 DNA is TGTGCCAGCAGCTTAGGTAGGGGGGGCAATCAGCCCCAGCATTTT. Amino acids: CASSLGRGGNQPQHF.

V and J are TRBV7-9 and TRBJ1-2, with 8 bases matching TRBD1. The CDR3 has 14 amino acids. With V trimmed by 1 base and J by 6 bases, 4 bases remained unmatched. Germline CDR1 is SEHNR and CDR2 is FQNEAQ (reference sequence). CDR3 nucleotide sequence: TGTGCCAGCAGCTTAGTCGGGACAGGACATGGCTACACCTTC. It is translated as CASSLVGTGHGYTF. The whole variable domain, remainder taken from reference TRBV7-9 and TRBJ1-2, is DTGVSQNPRHKITKRGQNVTFRCDPISEHNRLYWYRQTLGQGPEFLTYFQNEAQLEKSRLLSDRFSAERPKGSFSTLEIQRTEQGDSAMYLCASSLVGTGHGYTFGSGTRLTVV.